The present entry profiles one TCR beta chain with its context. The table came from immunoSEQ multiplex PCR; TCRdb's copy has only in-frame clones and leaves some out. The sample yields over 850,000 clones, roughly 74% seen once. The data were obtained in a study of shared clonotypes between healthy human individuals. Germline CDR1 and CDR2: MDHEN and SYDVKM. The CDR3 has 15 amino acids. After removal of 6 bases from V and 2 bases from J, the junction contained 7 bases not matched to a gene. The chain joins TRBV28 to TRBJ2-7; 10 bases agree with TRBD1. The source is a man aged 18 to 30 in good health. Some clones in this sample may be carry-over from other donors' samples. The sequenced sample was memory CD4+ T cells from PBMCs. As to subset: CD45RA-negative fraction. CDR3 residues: CASRRPGQGAYEQYF. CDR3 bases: TGTGCCAGCAGACGACCCGGACAGGGGGCCTACGAGCAGTACTTC.